This TCR beta chain was identified during a study of radiation and T cells in renal cell carcinoma. As to this clone: What it binds is not known.

Described time point: baseline pretreatment blood. As for treatment: 15 Gy SBRT to primary tumor, nephrectomy 4 weeks later. Blood was sampled at baseline, 2 weeks and 4 weeks after SBRT. Clear cell pathology was present in this patient's renal cell carcinoma. Clones were sequenced by immunoSEQ multiplex PCR, and TCRdb holds only the in-frame ones, with some missing. This repertoire shows about 140,000 clones, around four fifths found once; its top ten account for under 30%. The study, taken as a whole, reports: Top tumor clonotypes rose in blood 2 weeks post-radiation, then contracted. Pretreatment tumor biopsies were lacking, so baseline clonotypes are unknown.

The origin of this receptor is a woman aged 50 to 60 with renal cell carcinoma. The sequencing here drew on blood, taken from a patient whose treatment included radiotherapy and nephrectomy.

CDR3 residues: CASSYSGAGQPQHF. As DNA, the CDR3 is TGTGCCAGCAGTTACTCGGGCGCGGGGCAGCCCCAGCATTTT. This rearrangement joins TRBV6-5 to TRBJ1-5, with D unresolved. This CDR3 spans 14 amino acids. Trimming removed 0 bases from V and 7 bases from J, with 10 bases in between. Germline CDR1 MNHEY, CDR2 SVGAGI.